These 2 T cell receptor beta chains share one sample of origin, sequenced in a study of human T cells and chemical hapten exposure. Each CDR3 protein is one row after TCRdb ran MiXCR on the RACE reads. The data contain under 400,000 distinct CDR3 sequences, 5% to 6.5% of them singletons. Time point noted: pre-sensitization, week 0. Treatment described: therapeutic diphenylcyclopropenone sensitization with weekly scalp DPC. Sequenced here: whole blood, sampled in connection with sensitization to the hapten diphenylcyclopropenone (DPC). These receptors all stem from a woman between 50 and 59 years old with alopecia areata. Some clones in this sample may be carry-over from other donors' samples.

The chain has TRBV3-1 and TRBJ2-6, with 12 bases lining up with TRBD2. J lost 2 bases, V lost 5 bases, and 4 bases had no gene match. The CDR3 spans 17 residues. The germline V gene encodes CDR1 LGHDT and CDR2 YNNKEL (reference sequence). As DNA, the CDR3 is TGTGCCAGCAGCTCCTGGACTAGCGGGGCTGGGGCCAACGTCCTGACTTTC. This sequence encodes CASSSWTSGAGANVLTF.

This clonotype showed up just once. A clone one base away is much larger, so this may be a read error. CDR3 nucleotide sequence: TGTGCCAGCAGCTACACCCCGGGACAGGGACCCAATGAGCAGTCCTTC. Translating gives CASSYTPGQGPNEQSF. The chain combines TRBV11-2 with TRBJ2-1; the match to TRBD1 covers 9 bases. This CDR3 spans 16 amino acids. Germline CDR1 SGHAT, CDR2 FQNNGV.